These 29 T cell receptor beta chains originate from one sample sequenced in a study of T-cell memory formation after mild COVID-19. TCRdb reprocessed the 5' RACE reads via MiXCR and lists one record per CDR3 protein. The table has hundreds of thousands of distinct CDR3 sequences, around 15% seen once. The source material was PBMCs or a T cell subset sorted from them (not recorded which). These receptor sequences come from a young man who had mild COVID-19 (a few samples of this study predate the infection). Cell type and time point are not known.

A few counts support this clonotype. The genes are TRBV5-1 and TRBJ2-1, with D possibly being TRBD1 or TRBD2 (5 bases each). The germline V gene encodes CDR1 SGHRS and CDR2 YFSETQ. V lost 2 bases, J lost 5 bases, and 14 bases lay in between. The CDR3 spans 15 residues. The CDR3 DNA reads as TGCGCCAGCAGCTTTAGACGAGGGGACCACAATGAGCAGTTCTTC. Translating gives CASSFRRGDHNEQFF.

The chain links TRBV12-3 or TRBV12-4 to TRBJ2-2; possible D gene TRBD1, 6 bases. The CDR3 totals 13 residues. The V end lost 6 bases, the J end lost 5 bases, and 10 bases lay between the germline ends. The DNA of the CDR3 is TGTGCCAGCAGCCAGACAGGTACCGGGGAGCTGTTTTTT. The encoded protein is CASSQTGTGELFF.

The chain uses TRBV7-9 and TRBJ2-7, with D perhaps TRBD1 or TRBD2 (5 bases each). In germline, CDR1 is SEHNR, CDR2 FQNEAQ (reference sequence). The CDR3 loop spans 12 amino acids. V was cut by 8 bases and J by 1 base, with 9 bases left in between. CDR3 residues: CASDSGSYEQYF. The CDR3 DNA reads as TGTGCCAGCGACAGCGGATCCTACGAGCAGTACTTC.

This sequence joins TRBV7-9 and TRBJ2-1, with D uncertain. The ends were cut back, 1 base at V and 8 bases at J, with 15 bases in the middle. CDR3 length: 15 residues. From germline, CDR1 is SEHNR and CDR2 FQNEAQ (reference sequence). This chain's CDR3 is CASSLGFGSRDEQFF. In nucleotides, the CDR3 is TGTGCCAGCAGCTTAGGCTTCGGGTCTAGGGATGAGCAGTTCTTC.

As DNA, the CDR3 is TGTGCCAGCGGAGACAGCAACACCGGGGAGCTGTTTTTT. It codes for CASGDSNTGELFF. The V call is TRBV9, the J call TRBJ2-2; maybe TRBD1 (5 bases). CDR1 is SGDLS and CDR2 is YYNGEE in the germline V gene. The CDR3 has 13 amino acids. Trimming pared 7 bases from V and 2 bases from J, leaving 9 bases between.

The chain combines TRBV20-1 with TRBJ2-7; D is unresolved. This CDR3 has 13 amino acids. V was pared by 0 bases and J by 3 bases, with 9 bases between. Germline loops: CDR1 DFQATT, CDR2 SNEGSKA (reference sequence). The chain's CDR3 is CSARDRTDYEQYF. For the CDR3, the DNA is TGCAGTGCTAGAGACCGAACTGACTACGAGCAGTACTTC.

The chain combines TRBV4-3 with TRBJ1-2; 9 nucleotides agree with TRBD1. Per the germline V gene, CDR1 is LGHNA and CDR2 is YSLEER. The CDR3 runs to 15 residues. V gave up 7 bases and J gave up 2 bases; unmatched junction bases: 8. This chain's CDR3 is CASTPGQGSNYGYTF. CDR3 in DNA: TGCGCCAGCACCCCGGGACAGGGCTCCAACTATGGCTACACCTTC.

In its sample, this clonotype was seen a few times. The chain carries TRBV12-3 or TRBV12-4 and TRBJ2-1, with 9 bases matching TRBD1. This CDR3 region has 16 residues. The ends lost 6 bases at V and 8 bases at J; junction bases unmatched: 14. The CDR3 spells CASRKTPGQGIYEQFF. The DNA of the CDR3 is TGTGCCAGCAGAAAAACTCCGGGACAGGGAATTTATGAGCAGTTCTTC.

The V gene is TRBV11-3, the J gene TRBJ2-2, with D tentatively TRBD1 or TRBD2 (6 bases each). V dropped 8 bases and J dropped 3 bases, with 10 bases sitting between them. CDR3 length: 13 residues. CDR1 and CDR2 from the germline V gene are SGHNT and YENEEA. This CDR3 reads CASSGEDTGELFF. CDR3 in DNA: TGTGCCAGCTCAGGGGAGGACACCGGGGAGCTGTTTTTT.

This clonotype has only a few counts. This chain links TRBV12-3 or TRBV12-4 with TRBJ2-7, with TRBD1 as a possible D gene (6 bases). V was trimmed by 6 bases and J by 2 bases, leaving 8 bases between them. The length of the CDR3 is 12 residues. DNA for the CDR3: TGTGCCAGCAGCAGGACAGCCTACGAGCAGTACTTC. Protein product: CASSRTAYEQYF.

This clonotype was counted only a few times. This chain joins TRBV19 and TRBJ2-7; D ambiguous. CDR1 is LNHDA, CDR2 SQIVND, per germline (reference sequence). CDR3 size: 18 residues. V was clipped by 3 bases and J by 2 bases, with 23 bases between them. The CDR3 DNA follows: TGTGCCAGTAGTATCCAGGATCAAACTACAACCGCCGCCTACGAGCAGTACTTC. It translates to CASSIQDQTTTAAYEQYF.

The genes are TRBV5-1 and TRBJ1-5; D is perhaps TRBD1 (5 bases). CDR3 length: 16 amino acids. V was pared by 1 base and J by 0 bases, with 11 bases between. The V gene's germline CDR1 is SGHRS and CDR2 YFSETQ. The DNA of the CDR3 is TGCGCCAGCAGCTTGTTTCCGGGGGTTAGCAATCAGCCCCAGCATTTT. Amino acid sequence: CASSLFPGVSNQPQHF.

This clonotype has only a few counts. The J gene is TRBJ1-6, the V gene TRBV15, with D tentatively TRBD1 (5 bases). The CDR3 is made up of 15 amino acids. V lost 0 bases and J 8 bases, leaving 11 bases between the germline ends. Per germline, CDR1 LNHNV and CDR2 YYDKDF (reference sequence). CDR3 amino acids: CATSREFQGDSPLHF. The DNA of the CDR3 is TGTGCCACCAGCAGAGAGTTCCAGGGCGATTCACCCCTCCACTTT.

The chain is built from TRBV27 and TRBJ2-1; 10 bases fit TRBD1. CDR3 size: 17 residues. The germline V gene encodes CDR1 MNHEY and CDR2 SMNVEV (reference sequence). After removal of 8 bases from V and 0 bases from J, the junction contained 10 bases not matched to a gene. CDR3: CASRGQGIIPSYNEQFF. The CDR3 region has the DNA TGTGCCAGCCGGGGACAGGGGATAATACCCTCCTACAATGAGCAGTTCTTC.

This clonotype occurred a few times. The chain joins TRBV9 to TRBJ2-1, with TRBD2 matching over 9 bases. The CDR3 spans 15 residues. J was trimmed by 4 bases and V by 3 bases; bases with no gene match: 5. Per the germline V gene, CDR1 is SGDLS and CDR2 is YYNGEE. CDR3 sequence reads: CASSEASGEYNEQFF. CDR3 sequence (DNA): TGTGCCAGCAGCGAGGCTAGCGGGGAGTACAATGAGCAGTTCTTC.

This chain links TRBV5-1 with TRBJ2-3; D not certain. This CDR3 is 14 amino acids long. Deletions cut 4 bases from V and 0 bases from J, with 9 bases between. CDR1 SGHRS and CDR2 YFSETQ come from the germline V gene. The CDR3 region is CASSRASSTDTQYF. The CDR3 nucleotides are TGCGCCAGCAGCCGGGCGTCTAGCACAGATACGCAGTATTTT.

J is TRBJ1-6 and V is TRBV20-1; 7 bases match TRBD1. The CDR3 consists of 17 residues. The V gene's germline CDR1 is DFQATT and CDR2 SNEGSKA (reference sequence). V was clipped by 0 bases and J by 7 bases; unmatched bases: 12. CDR3 bases: TGCAGTGCTAGAGATCTGAGACAGGGTTACCCGAATTCACCCCTCCACTTT. Translating it yields CSARDLRQGYPNSPLHF.

The chain carries TRBV4-3 and TRBJ2-5, with TRBD2 matching 8 bases. This CDR3 has 17 amino acids. V lost 1 base, J lost 4 bases, and 11 bases stayed unmatched. The germline V gene encodes CDR1 LGHNA and CDR2 YSLEER. The CDR3 spells CASSQGRRGAASETQYF. In nucleotides, the CDR3 is TGCGCCAGCAGCCAAGGTCGGCGGGGGGCAGCGTCAGAGACCCAGTACTTC.

This clonotype was seen more than once but under ten times. The rearrangement joins TRBV27 to TRBJ2-3; a weak D match, TRBD1 (5 bases). Looked up from germline, CDR1 is MNHEY and CDR2 is SMNVEV (reference sequence). Trimming took off 1 base at V and 4 bases at J, with 9 bases between the two ends. The CDR3 loop spans 14 amino acids. As DNA, the CDR3 is TGTGCCAGCAGTTTATTCTCAGGGCCAGATACGCAGTATTTT. Its translation: CASSLFSGPDTQYF.

This clonotype has a handful of counts. DNA for the CDR3: TGTGCCATCCAGGGTGGGGGGGCCTCTCCCACAACAGATACGCAGTATTTT. Encoded protein: CAIQGGGASPTTDTQYF. V and J are TRBV10-3 and TRBJ2-3, with TRBD2 as a possible D gene (7 bases). V lost 8 bases to trimming and J lost 3 bases, with 24 bases between them. Germline V gives CDR1 ENHRY, CDR2 SYGVKD. The CDR3 is 17 residues long.

The chain joins TRBV6-5 to TRBJ1-2, with D perhaps matching TRBD1 (5 bases). The CDR3 runs to 12 residues. Per the germline V gene, CDR1 is MNHEY and CDR2 is SVGAGI. Between the trimmed V and J ends, which lost 7 bases and 6 bases, there was a span of 12 bases. The CDR3 loop reads CASKTGHDGYTF. The DNA of the CDR3 is TGTGCCAGCAAAACAGGACATGATGGCTACACCTTC.

V gene TRBV12-3 or TRBV12-4 combines with J gene TRBJ1-3; 12 positions agree with TRBD1. V trimming: 5 bases; J trimming: 2 bases; junction bases outside the gene matches: 4. The CDR3 runs to 16 residues. Here the CDR3 reads CASSTGTGGPGNTIYF. The DNA for the CDR3 is TGTGCCAGCAGTACCGGGACAGGGGGCCCTGGAAACACCATATATTTT.

This clonotype was seen more than once but under ten times. The chain has TRBV7-2 and TRBJ2-1; 7 bases align to TRBD1. The CDR3 runs to 15 residues. Germline CDR1 reads SGHTA; CDR2 reads FQGNSA. J gave up 5 bases and V 2 bases, and 6 bases lay outside the gene matches. This CDR3 reads CASSLTRGLNNEQFF. The CDR3 region has the DNA TGTGCCAGCAGCTTAACTAGGGGGCTCAACAATGAGCAGTTCTTC. Together with reference TRBV7-2 and TRBJ2-1, the CDR3 gives the full variable domain: GAGVSQSPSNKVTEKGKDVELRCDPISGHTALYWYRQSLGQGLEFLIYFQGNSAPDKSGLPSDRFSAERTGGSVSTLTIQRTQQEDSAVYLCASSLTRGLNNEQFFGPGTRLTVL.

This clonotype was counted many times. This chain uses TRBV5-1 with TRBJ1-2; no clear D gene. The V and J ends lost 0 bases and 5 bases respectively, with 17 bases between them. Per the germline V gene, CDR1 is SGHRS and CDR2 is YFSETQ. The CDR3 totals 16 residues. CDR3: CASSLETAFVGYGYTF. CDR3 bases: TGCGCCAGCAGCTTGGAAACCGCCTTCGTGGGGTATGGCTACACCTTC.

This clonotype was detected ten times or more. J is TRBJ2-5 and V is TRBV6-6, with D maybe TRBD2 (6 bases). This CDR3 contains 14 residues. Germline V lookup: CDR1 MNHNY, CDR2 SVGAGI (reference sequence). The germline V and J ends were trimmed by 11 bases and 0 bases, with 16 bases remaining between them. The CDR3 protein is CAVQTWGDQETQYF. As DNA, the CDR3 is TGTGCCGTCCAGACGTGGGGGGACCAAGAGACCCAGTACTTC.

This chain uses TRBV19 with TRBJ2-1, with 8 bases lining up with TRBD2. The length of the CDR3 is 16 residues. In germline, CDR1 is LNHDA, CDR2 SQIVND (reference sequence). V dropped 7 bases and J dropped 4; count of bases not matched to a gene: 12. The CDR3 DNA reads TGTGCCAGTACTTCCCGGCGGCGGGGGGCATACAATGAGCAGTTCTTC. Residues: CASTSRRRGAYNEQFF.

This clonotype was seen at least ten times. This chain connects TRBV10-2 to TRBJ2-2; 7 bases are a match to TRBD2. Germline V lookup: CDR1 WSHSY, CDR2 SAAADI. CDR3 length: 17 amino acids. Trimming removed 3 bases from V and 2 bases from J; junction bases left unmatched: 9. The CDR3 region is CASSDLGRGTNTGELFF. The CDR3 DNA reads as TGCGCCAGCAGTGATCTAGGGCGGGGGACTAACACCGGGGAGCTGTTTTTT.

This clonotype has more than one count but fewer than ten. The rearrangement joins TRBV18 to TRBJ2-5; D unclear. Germline-derived CDR1 and CDR2 are KGHSH and LQKENI. CDR3 length: 14 amino acids. Trimming shortened V by 1 base and J by 2 bases, and 8 bases separated the two germline ends. The CDR3, as DNA: TGTGCCAGCTCACCACAAAACGGGCAAGAGACCCAGTACTTC. It codes for CASSPQNGQETQYF.

There are many counts of this clonotype. This chain connects TRBV5-1 to TRBJ2-3; D could derive from TRBD1 or TRBD2 (6 bases each). Germline-derived CDR1 and CDR2 are SGHRS and YFSETQ. Trimming shortened V by 7 bases and J by 5 bases, and 17 bases separated the two germline ends. The CDR3 runs 14 residues. CDR3 nucleotide sequence: TGCGCCAGCGCTCAGAGGGGGGCCGGAGATACGCAGTATTTT. Protein sequence: CASAQRGAGDTQYF.